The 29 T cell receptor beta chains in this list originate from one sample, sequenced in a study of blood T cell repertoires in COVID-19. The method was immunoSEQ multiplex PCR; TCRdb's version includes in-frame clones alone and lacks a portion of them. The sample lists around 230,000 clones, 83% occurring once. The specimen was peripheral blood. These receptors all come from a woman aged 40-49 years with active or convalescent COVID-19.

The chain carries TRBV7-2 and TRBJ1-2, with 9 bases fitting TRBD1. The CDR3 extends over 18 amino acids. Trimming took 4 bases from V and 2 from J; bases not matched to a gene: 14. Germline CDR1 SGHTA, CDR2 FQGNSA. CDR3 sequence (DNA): TGTGCCAGCAGCTCTTTTCTAAAGCCTACAGGGGGCAACTATGGCTACACCTTC. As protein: CASSSFLKPTGGNYGYTF. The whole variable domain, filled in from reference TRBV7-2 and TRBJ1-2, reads GAGVSQSPSNKVTEKGKDVELRCDPISGHTALYWYRQSLGQGLEFLIYFQGNSAPDKSGLPSDRFSAERTGGSVSTLTIQRTQQEDSAVYLCASSSFLKPTGGNYGYTFGSGTRLTVV.

CDR3 nucleotides: TGTGCCAGCGACAGGGCACATGCCGGGGAGCTGTTTTTT. Its protein is CASDRAHAGELFF. This chain connects TRBV9 to TRBJ2-2; TRBD1 aligns across 7 bases. The V gene's germline CDR1 is SGDLS and CDR2 YYNGEE. V dropped 7 bases and J dropped 6; count of bases not matched to a gene: 6. The CDR3 runs to 13 residues.

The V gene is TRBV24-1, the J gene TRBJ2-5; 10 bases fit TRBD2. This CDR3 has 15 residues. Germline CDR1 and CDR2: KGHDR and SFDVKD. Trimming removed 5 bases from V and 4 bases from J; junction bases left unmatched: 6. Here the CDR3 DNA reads TGTGCCACCAGTGTTCTAGCGGGAGTAGGAGAGACCCAGTACTTC. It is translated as CATSVLAGVGETQYF.

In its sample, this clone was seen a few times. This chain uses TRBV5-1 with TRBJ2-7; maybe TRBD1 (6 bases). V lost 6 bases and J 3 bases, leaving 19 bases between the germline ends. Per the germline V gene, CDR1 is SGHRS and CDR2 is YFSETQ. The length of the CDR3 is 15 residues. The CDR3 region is CASTLDGDTYYEQYF. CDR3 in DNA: TGCGCCAGCACCCTTGATGGGGACACATACTACGAGCAGTACTTC.

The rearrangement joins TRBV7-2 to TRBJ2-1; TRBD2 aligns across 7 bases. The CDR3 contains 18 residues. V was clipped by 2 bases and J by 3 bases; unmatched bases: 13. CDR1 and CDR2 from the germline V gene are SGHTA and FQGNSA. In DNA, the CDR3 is TGTGCCAGCAGCTTAAATTACCGACCGACTAGCTTCTACAATGAGCAGTTCTTC. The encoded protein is CASSLNYRPTSFYNEQFF.

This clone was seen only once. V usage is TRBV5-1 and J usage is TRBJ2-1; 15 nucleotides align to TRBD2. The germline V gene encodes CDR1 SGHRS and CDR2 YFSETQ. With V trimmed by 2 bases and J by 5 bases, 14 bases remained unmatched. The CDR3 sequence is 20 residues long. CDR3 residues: CASSFPSPGTSGGRNNEQFF. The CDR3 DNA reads TGCGCCAGCAGCTTTCCTTCCCCCGGGACTAGCGGGGGGCGGAACAATGAGCAGTTCTTC.

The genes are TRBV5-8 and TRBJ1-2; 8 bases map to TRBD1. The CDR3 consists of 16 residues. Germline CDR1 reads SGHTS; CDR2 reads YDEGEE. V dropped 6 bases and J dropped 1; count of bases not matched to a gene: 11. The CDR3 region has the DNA TGTGCCAGCACCCGGGCGGCAGGGGGCCATAACTATGGCTACACCTTC. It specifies CASTRAAGGHNYGYTF.

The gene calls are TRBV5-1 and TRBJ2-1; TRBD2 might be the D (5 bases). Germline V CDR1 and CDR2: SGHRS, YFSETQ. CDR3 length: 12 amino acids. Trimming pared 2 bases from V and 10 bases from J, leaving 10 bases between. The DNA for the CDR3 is TGCGCCAGCAGCTTAAGTAGCGAGGAGCAGTTCTTC. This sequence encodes CASSLSSEEQFF.

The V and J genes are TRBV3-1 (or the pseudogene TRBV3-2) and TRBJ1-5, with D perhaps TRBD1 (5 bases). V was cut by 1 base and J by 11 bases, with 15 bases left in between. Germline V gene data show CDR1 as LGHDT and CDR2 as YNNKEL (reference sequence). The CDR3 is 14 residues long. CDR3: CASSQVGLDGTQHF. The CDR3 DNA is TGTGCCAGCAGCCAAGTGGGGCTGGATGGGACCCAGCATTTT.

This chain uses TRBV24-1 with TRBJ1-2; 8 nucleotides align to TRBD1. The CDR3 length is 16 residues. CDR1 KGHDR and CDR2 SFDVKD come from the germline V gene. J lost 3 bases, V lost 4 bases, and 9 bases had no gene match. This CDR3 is CATSEGTGGIHYGYTF. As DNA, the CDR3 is TGTGCCACCAGTGAAGGGACAGGAGGTATACACTATGGCTACACCTTC.

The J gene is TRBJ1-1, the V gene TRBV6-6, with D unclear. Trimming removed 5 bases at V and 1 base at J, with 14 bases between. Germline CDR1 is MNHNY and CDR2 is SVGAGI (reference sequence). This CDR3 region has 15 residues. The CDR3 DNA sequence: TGTGCCAGCAGTCAAAGGTCAGAGGGGAACACTGAAGCTTTCTTT. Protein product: CASSQRSEGNTEAFF.

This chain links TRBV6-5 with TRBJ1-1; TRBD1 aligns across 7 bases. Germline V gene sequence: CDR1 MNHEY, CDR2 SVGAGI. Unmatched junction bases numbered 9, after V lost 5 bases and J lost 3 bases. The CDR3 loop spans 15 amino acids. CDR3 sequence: CASSPLDREYTEAFF. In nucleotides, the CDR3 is TGTGCCAGCAGTCCCCTTGACAGGGAGTACACTGAAGCTTTCTTT.

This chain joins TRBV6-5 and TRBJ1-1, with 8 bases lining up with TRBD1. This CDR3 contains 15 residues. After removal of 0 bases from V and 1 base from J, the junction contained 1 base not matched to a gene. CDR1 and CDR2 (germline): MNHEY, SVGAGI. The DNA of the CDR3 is TGTGCCAGCAGTTACTCCGGACAGGGGAACACTGAAGCTTTCTTT. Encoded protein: CASSYSGQGNTEAFF.

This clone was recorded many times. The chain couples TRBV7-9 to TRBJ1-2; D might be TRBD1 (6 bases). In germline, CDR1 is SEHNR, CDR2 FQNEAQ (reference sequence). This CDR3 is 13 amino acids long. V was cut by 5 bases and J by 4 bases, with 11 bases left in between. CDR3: CASSGTLLYGYTF. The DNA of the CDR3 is TGTGCCAGCAGCGGGACACTCCTCTATGGCTACACCTTC. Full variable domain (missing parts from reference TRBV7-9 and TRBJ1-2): DTGVSQNPRHKITKRGQNVTFRCDPISEHNRLYWYRQTLGQGPEFLTYFQNEAQLEKSRLLSDRFSAERPKGSFSTLEIQRTEQGDSAMYLCASSGTLLYGYTFGSGTRLTVV.

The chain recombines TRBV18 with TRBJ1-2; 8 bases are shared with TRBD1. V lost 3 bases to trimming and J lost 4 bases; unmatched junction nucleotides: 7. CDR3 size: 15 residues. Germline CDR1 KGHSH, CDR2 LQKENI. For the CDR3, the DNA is TGTGCCAGCTCACCGGACAGGGCCCGGGCCTATGGCTACACCTTC. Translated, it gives CASSPDRARAYGYTF. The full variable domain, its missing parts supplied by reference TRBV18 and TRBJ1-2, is NAGVMQNPRHLVRRRGQEARLRCSPMKGHSHVYWYRQLPEEGLKFMVYLQKENIIDESGMPKERFSAEFPKEGPSILRIQQVVRGDSAAYFCASSPDRARAYGYTFGSGTRLTVV.

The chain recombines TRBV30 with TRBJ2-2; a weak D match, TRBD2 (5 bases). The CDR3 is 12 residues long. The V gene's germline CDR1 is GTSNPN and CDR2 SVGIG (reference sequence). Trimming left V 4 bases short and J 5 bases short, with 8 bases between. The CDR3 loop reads CAWTGGTGELFF. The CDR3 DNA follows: TGTGCCTGGACAGGCGGGACCGGGGAGCTGTTTTTT.

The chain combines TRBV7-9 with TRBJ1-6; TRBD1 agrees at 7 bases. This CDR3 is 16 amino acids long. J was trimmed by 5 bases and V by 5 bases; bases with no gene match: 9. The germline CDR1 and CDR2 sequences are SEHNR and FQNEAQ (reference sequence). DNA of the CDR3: TGTGCCAGCAGCCAAGGACAGGTCGGGGATAATTCACCCCTCCACTTT. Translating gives CASSQGQVGDNSPLHF.

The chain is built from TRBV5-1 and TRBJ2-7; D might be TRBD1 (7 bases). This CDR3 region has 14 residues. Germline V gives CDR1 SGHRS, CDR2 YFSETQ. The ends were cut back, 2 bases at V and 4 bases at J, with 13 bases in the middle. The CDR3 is CASSFQGEEYEQYF. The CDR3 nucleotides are TGCGCCAGCAGCTTTCAGGGGGAGGAGTACGAGCAGTACTTC. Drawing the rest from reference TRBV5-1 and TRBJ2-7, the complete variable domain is KAGVTQTPRYLIKTRGQQVTLSCSPISGHRSVSWYQQTPGQGLQFLFEYFSETQRNKGNFPGRFSGRQFSNSRSEMNVSTLELGDSALYLCASSFQGEEYEQYFGPGTRLTVT.

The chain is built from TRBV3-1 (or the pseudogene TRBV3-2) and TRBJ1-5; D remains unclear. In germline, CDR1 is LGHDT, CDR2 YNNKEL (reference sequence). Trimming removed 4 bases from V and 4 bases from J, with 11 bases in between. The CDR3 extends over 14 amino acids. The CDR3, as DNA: TGTGCCAGCAGCCTATGGGAGTCTAATCAGCCCCAGCATTTT. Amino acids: CASSLWESNQPQHF.

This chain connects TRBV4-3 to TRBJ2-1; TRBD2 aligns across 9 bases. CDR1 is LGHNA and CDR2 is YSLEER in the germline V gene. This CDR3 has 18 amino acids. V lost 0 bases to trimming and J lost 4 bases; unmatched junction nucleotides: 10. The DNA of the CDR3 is TGCGCCAGCAGCCAAGATGGGCGGGGGGGCATCGGTTACAATGAGCAGTTCTTC. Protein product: CASSQDGRGGIGYNEQFF.

The CDR3 protein is CASSFETEAFF. The CDR3 DNA reads as TGTGCCAGCAGTTTCGAGACTGAAGCTTTCTTT. The chain carries TRBV6-2 or TRBV6-3 and TRBJ1-1, with D uncertain. The CDR3 runs 11 residues. CDR1 and CDR2 (germline): MNHEY, SVGEGT. V shed 4 bases and J shed 5 bases, with 5 bases lying between them.

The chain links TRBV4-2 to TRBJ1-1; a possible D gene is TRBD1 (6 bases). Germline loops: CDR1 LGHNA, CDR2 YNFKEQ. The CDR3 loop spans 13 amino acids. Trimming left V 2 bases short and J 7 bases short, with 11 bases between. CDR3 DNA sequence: TGTGCCAGCAGCCAACAGACAGGAAATGAAGCTTTCTTT. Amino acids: CASSQQTGNEAFF.

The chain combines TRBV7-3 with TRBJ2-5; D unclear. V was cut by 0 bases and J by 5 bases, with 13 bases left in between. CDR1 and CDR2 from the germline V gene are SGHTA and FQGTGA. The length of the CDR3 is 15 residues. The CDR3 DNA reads TGTGCCAGCAGCTTAACGGGTTCGGTCAGGGAGACCCAGTACTTC. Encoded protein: CASSLTGSVRETQYF.

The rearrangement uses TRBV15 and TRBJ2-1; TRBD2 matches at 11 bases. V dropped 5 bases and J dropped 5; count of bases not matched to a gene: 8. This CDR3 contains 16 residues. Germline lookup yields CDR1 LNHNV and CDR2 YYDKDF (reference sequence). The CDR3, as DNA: TGTGCCACCAGCGGATCGACTAGCGGGACGGACAATGAGCAGTTCTTC. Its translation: CATSGSTSGTDNEQFF. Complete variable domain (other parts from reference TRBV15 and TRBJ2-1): DAMVIQNPRYQVTQFGKPVTLSCSQTLNHNVMYWYQQKSSQAPKLLFHYYDKDFNNEADTPDNFQSRRPNTSFCFLDIRSPGLGDTAMYLCATSGSTSGTDNEQFFGPGTRLTVL.

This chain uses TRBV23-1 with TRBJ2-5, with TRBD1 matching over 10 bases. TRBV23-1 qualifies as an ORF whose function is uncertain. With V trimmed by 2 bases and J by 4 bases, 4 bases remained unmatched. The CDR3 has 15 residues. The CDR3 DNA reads TGCGCCAGCAGTCAACCGGACAGGGGGGGAGAGACCCAGTACTTC. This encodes CASSQPDRGGETQYF.

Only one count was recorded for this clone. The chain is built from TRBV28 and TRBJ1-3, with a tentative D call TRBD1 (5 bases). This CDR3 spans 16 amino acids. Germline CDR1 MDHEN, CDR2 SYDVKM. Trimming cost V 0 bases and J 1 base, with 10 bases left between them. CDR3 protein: CASSLWLGASGNTIYF. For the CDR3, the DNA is TGTGCCAGCAGTTTATGGCTAGGGGCGTCTGGAAACACCATATATTTT. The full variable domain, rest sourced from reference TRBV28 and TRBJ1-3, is DVKVTQSSRYLVKRTGEKVFLECVQDMDHENMFWYRQDPGLGLRLIYFSYDVKMKEKGDIPEGYSVSREKKERFSLILESASTNQTSMYLCASSLWLGASGNTIYFGEGSWLTVV.

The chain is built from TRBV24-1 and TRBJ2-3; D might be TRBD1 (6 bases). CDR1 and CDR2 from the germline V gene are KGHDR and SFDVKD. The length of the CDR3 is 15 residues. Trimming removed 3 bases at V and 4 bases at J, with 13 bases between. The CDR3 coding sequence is TGTGCCACCAGTGATCCAGGGGTTGGGGCAGATACGCAGTATTTT. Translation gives CATSDPGVGADTQYF.

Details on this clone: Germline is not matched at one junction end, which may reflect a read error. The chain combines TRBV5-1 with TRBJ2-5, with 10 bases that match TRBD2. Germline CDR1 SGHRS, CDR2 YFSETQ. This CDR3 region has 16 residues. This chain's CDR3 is CASRLVSGGLQETQYF. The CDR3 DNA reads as TGCGCCAGCAGATTGGTTAGCGGGGGGCTCCAAGAGACCCAGTACTTC.

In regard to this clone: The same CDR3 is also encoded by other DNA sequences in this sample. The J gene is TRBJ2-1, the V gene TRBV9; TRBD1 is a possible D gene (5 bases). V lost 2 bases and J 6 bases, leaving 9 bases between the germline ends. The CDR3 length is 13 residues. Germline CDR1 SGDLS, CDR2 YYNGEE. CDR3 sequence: CASSVTGGNEQFF. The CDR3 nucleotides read TGTGCCAGCAGCGTTACAGGTGGCAATGAGCAGTTCTTC.